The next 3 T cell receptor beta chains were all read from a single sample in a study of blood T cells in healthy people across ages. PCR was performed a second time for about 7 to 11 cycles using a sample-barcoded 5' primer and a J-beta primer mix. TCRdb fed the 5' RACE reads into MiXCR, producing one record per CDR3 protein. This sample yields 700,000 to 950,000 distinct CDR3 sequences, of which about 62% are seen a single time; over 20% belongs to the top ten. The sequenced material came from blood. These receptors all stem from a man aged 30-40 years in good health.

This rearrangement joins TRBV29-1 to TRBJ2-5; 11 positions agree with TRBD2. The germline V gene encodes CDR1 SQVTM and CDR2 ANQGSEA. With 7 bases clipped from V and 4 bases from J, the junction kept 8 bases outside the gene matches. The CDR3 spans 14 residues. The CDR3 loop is CSADPSGRLETQYF. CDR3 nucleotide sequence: TGCAGCGCCGACCCTAGCGGGAGGCTAGAGACCCAGTACTTC.

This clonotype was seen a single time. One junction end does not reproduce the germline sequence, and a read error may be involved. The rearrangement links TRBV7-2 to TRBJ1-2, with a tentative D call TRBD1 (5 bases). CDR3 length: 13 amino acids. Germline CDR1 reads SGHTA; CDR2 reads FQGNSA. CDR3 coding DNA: TGTGCCAGCAGCGTAGCAGGGAACTATGGCTACACCTTC. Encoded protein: CASSVAGNYGYTF.

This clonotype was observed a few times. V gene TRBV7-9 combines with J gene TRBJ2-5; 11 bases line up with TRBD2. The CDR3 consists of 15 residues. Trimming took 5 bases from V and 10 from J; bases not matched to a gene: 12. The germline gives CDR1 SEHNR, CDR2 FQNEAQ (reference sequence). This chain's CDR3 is CASSPSGLAELRQYF. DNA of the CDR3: TGTGCCAGCAGCCCGTCGGGACTAGCGGAATTGCGCCAGTACTTC.